These T cell receptor beta chains were read from a single sample in a study of fetal regulatory T cell absence and autoimmunity. Assay: immunoSEQ multiplex PCR; the TCRdb copy retains only in-frame clones and omits some. The profile covers 95,000 or so clones, with about 78% appearing a single time and roughly 2% taken by the ten largest. The sample consisted of pancreas tissue. These receptors all come from a male donor with IPEX syndrome. Both conserved end residues are part of each CDR3. The order of the fields is clone size, J gene, V gene, D gene, CDR3 DNA, CDR3 protein. The D gene is left open where the match is weak. Some rows mark clone size as missing; the rest say once, few, many or name a class of expanded clone.

.,TRBJ2-5,TRBV29-1,.,TGCAGCGCCAGGGGGGGCGAAAGGACCCAGTACTTC,CSARGGERTQYF
.,TRBJ1-3,TRBV9,.,TGTGCCAGCAGCCCCCACAGTAATCCTGGAAACACCATATATTTT,CASSPHSNPGNTIYF
.,TRBJ2-7,TRBV19,.,TGTGCCAGTAGCTGGGGACCAGGGTACGAGCAGTACTTC,CASSWGPGYEQYF
.,TRBJ2-7,TRBV2,TRBD2,TGTGCCAGCAGTGCGGCTAGCGGCTCCTACGAGCAGTACTTC,CASSAASGSYEQYF
.,TRBJ2-5,TRBV5-1,.,TGCGCCAGCAGCTTGACTGCTAGCCAAGAGACCCAGTACTTC,CASSLTASQETQYF
.,TRBJ2-7,TRBV20-1,.,TGCAGTGCACCCGGGCCTGGAGAGCAGTACTTC,CSAPGPGEQYF
.,TRBJ1-4,TRBV18,.,TGTGCCAGCTCACCACGTAACCGAGATTCTAATGAAAAACTGTTTTTT,CASSPRNRDSNEKLFF
.,TRBJ1-1,TRBV6-6,TRBD1,TGTGCCAGCAGAGGACAGGGCACTGAAGCTTTCTTT,CASRGQGTEAFF
.,TRBJ2-1,TRBV4-1,.,TGCGCCAGCAGCCCCGTGGGGACGAGCTCCTACAATGAGCAGTTCTTC,CASSPVGTSSYNEQFF
.,TRBJ1-2,TRBV7-9,.,TGTGCCAGCAGCTTCCCGGGGATCTATGGCTACACCTTC,CASSFPGIYGYTF
.,TRBJ2-5,TRBV9,TRBD1,TGTGCCAGCAGCGTAGGTGGGGGACAGGGAGGAGAAGAGACCCAGTACTTC,CASSVGGGQGGEETQYF
.,TRBJ2-5,TRBV7-9,.,TGTGCCAGCAGCTTCCTGGGGGCCCACCAAGAGACCCAGTACTTC,CASSFLGAHQETQYF
.,TRBJ2-7,TRBV15,.,TGTGCCACCAGCAGAGCGCCAGCGGGCAACGAGCAGTACTTC,CATSRAPAGNEQYF
.,TRBJ2-7,TRBV19,.,TGTGCCACCCACTCCGGGGTTTTGCCCTACGAGCAGTACTTC,CATHSGVLPYEQYF
.,TRBJ2-1,TRBV6-6,TRBD2,TGTGCCAGCAGAGGACTAGCGGGCGGCTACAATGAGCAGTTCTTC,CASRGLAGGYNEQFF
few,TRBJ1-2,TRBV4-1,.,TGCGCCAGCAGCCAAGATTTCGACTATGGCTACACCTTC,CASSQDFDYGYTF
.,TRBJ1-2,TRBV30,TRBD1,TGTGCCTGGAGTGTAAAGGACAGGGGGCGCCCGTATAACTATGGCTACACCTTC,CAWSVKDRGRPYNYGYTF
few,TRBJ1-1,TRBV7-9,.,TGTGCCAGCAGCACTGGGGGGGCTGAAGCTTTCTTT,CASSTGGAEAFF
.,TRBJ2-5,TRBV4-2,.,TGTGCCAGCAGCCAAGAGAGAAACTTTCCGCTGACGGGGGAGACCCAGTACTTC,CASSQERNFPLTGETQYF
.,TRBJ1-2,TRBV4-1,TRBD1,TGCGCCAGCAGCCAAGAATGGGACAGGGGGCGCGATGGCTACACCTTC,CASSQEWDRGRDGYTF
.,TRBJ2-1,TRBV18,TRBD1,TGTGCCAGCTCTCCCGGGACAGGGGGCTACAATGAGCAGTTCTTC,CASSPGTGGYNEQFF
.,TRBJ2-3,TRBV5-4,.,TGTGCCAGCAGCTCGGGACCCCGAGCAGATACGCAGTATTTT,CASSSGPRADTQYF
.,TRBJ2-3,TRBV19,TRBD2,TGTGCCAGTAGTCCACTAGCGGGGGGAGATACGCAGTATTTT,CASSPLAGGDTQYF
few,TRBJ2-7,TRBV25-1,.,TGTGCCAGCAGTGCCGGTCCCGCCTCGCGTCAGTACTTC,CASSAGPASRQYF
.,TRBJ1-2,TRBV29-1,.,TGCAGCGTTGGACGGGACGGGGCCTATGGCTACACCTTC,CSVGRDGAYGYTF
few,TRBJ2-7,TRBV30,.,TGTGCCTGGAGTGCCCTGGGGGCGTGGAACGAGCAGTACTTC,CAWSALGAWNEQYF
.,TRBJ1-3,TRBV7-2,.,TGTGCCACCTCGCCGGGTACTGGAAACACCATATATTTT,CATSPGTGNTIYF
once,TRBJ1-4,TRBV7-9,.,TGTGCCAGCAGCTTCGACCCGGGCCCCGGGGAACTGTTTTTT,CASSFDPGPGELFF
.,TRBJ2-7,TRBV7-6,TRBD2,TGTGCCAGCGGGAAACTAGCGGGGGCCGCCTACGAGCAGTACTTC,CASGKLAGAAYEQYF
.,TRBJ2-1,TRBV7-2,.,TGTGCCAGCAGCTTAGTCGGGGGCTCCTACAATGAGCAGTTCTTC,CASSLVGGSYNEQFF
few,TRBJ1-2,TRBV6-1,.,TGTGCCAGCAGTTTGACAGGCAACTATGGCTACACCTTC,CASSLTGNYGYTF
once,TRBJ2-5,TRBV12-5,.,TGTGCTAGTGGTTTGTCATTTGGGGGGGAGACCCAGTACTTC,CASGLSFGGETQYF
.,TRBJ2-7,TRBV7-2,.,TGTGCCAGCAGCTTAGAGGCAGGGCCCTACGAGCAGTACTTC,CASSLEAGPYEQYF
.,TRBJ2-5,TRBV5-8,.,TGTGCCAGCAGCTTGGCTTGGGGGGGCGTTCAACAGGCGGAGACCCAGTACTTC,CASSLAWGGVQQAETQYF
once,TRBJ2-7,TRBV5-6,TRBD1,TGTGCCAGCAGCTCGGCGGACAGGTCCTACGAGCAGTACTTC,CASSSADRSYEQYF
.,TRBJ1-1,TRBV4-3,.,TGCGCCAGCAGCCAAGTTAGAGGTATGAACACTGAAGCTTTCTTT,CASSQVRGMNTEAFF
.,TRBJ1-1,TRBV30,.,TGTGCCTGGAGCCGGTCGGTGGGCGACACTGAAGCTTTCTTT,CAWSRSVGDTEAFF
.,TRBJ2-5,TRBV2,.,TGTGCCAGCAGTGAACTAGTACGACAAGAGACCCAGTACTTC,CASSELVRQETQYF
.,TRBJ1-2,TRBV5-8,TRBD1,TGTGCCAGCAGCATAGCGATGACAGGGACCAACTATGGCTACACCTTC,CASSIAMTGTNYGYTF
once,TRBJ2-3,TRBV5-4,.,TGTGCCAGCAGCTTGAGCGACAGCACAGATACGCAGTATTTT,CASSLSDSTDTQYF
.,TRBJ2-3,TRBV27,.,TGTGCCAGCAGTCCGGGTTCAGATACGCAGTATTTT,CASSPGSDTQYF
.,TRBJ2-1,TRBV7-2,TRBD2,TGTGCCAGCAGCTATGGGACTAGCGGGGAGTACAATGAGCAGTTCTTC,CASSYGTSGEYNEQFF
.,TRBJ2-1,TRBV5-6,TRBD2,TGTGCCAGCAGCTTGCGGCCCTCTGGCGGGAGGCGCTCCTACAATGAGCAGTTCTTC,CASSLRPSGGRRSYNEQFF
.,TRBJ2-7,TRBV19,TRBD2,TGTGCCAGTAGCAGACCCGGGGGGGTCGGCACCTACGAGCAGTACTTC,CASSRPGGVGTYEQYF
.,TRBJ1-2,TRBV6-1,.,TGTGCCAGCAGTGAAGCTTGGGGCCTAACTAGCTATGGCTACACCTTC,CASSEAWGLTSYGYTF
.,TRBJ2-7,TRBV29-1,TRBD2,TGCAGCGTTGAAAAGACTAGCGGGAGTTTTTACGAGCAGTACTTC,CSVEKTSGSFYEQYF
.,TRBJ2-7,TRBV7-9,TRBD2,TGTGCCAGCAGTCTGGGAGGGAGTGAAGAGCAGTACTTC,CASSLGGSEEQYF
few,TRBJ1-4,TRBV5-1,TRBD1,TGCGCCAGCAGCTTGGGACAGGGGTTTGAAAAACTGTTTTTT,CASSLGQGFEKLFF
.,TRBJ1-1,TRBV5-1,.,TGCGCCAGCAGCTTGGGACGAGGGGAGGACACTGAAGCTTTCTTT,CASSLGRGEDTEAFF
once,TRBJ2-1,TRBV7-2,TRBD2,TGTGCCAGCAGCCCGGGACTAGCGGGAAACAATGAGCAGTTCTTC,CASSPGLAGNNEQFF
.,TRBJ1-5,TRBV19,.,TGTGCCAGTAGTCAGGGGCTAGGGCAGCCCCAGCATTTT,CASSQGLGQPQHF
.,TRBJ2-7,TRBV5-8,TRBD1,TGTGCCAGCAGCTTGGAATACAGGGGCGGTAGTTACGAGCAGTACTTC,CASSLEYRGGSYEQYF